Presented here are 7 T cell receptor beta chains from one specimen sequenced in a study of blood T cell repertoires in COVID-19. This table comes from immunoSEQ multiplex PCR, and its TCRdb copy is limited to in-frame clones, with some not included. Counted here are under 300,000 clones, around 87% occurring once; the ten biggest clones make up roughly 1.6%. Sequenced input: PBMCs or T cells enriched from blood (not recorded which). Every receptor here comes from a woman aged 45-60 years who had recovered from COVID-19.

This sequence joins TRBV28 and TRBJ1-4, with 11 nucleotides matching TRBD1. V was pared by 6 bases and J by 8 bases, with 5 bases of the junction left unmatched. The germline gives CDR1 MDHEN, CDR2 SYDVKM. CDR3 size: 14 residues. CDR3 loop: CASSLDRGHEKLFF. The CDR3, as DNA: TGTGCCAGCAGCCTGGACAGGGGGCACGAAAAACTGTTTTTT.

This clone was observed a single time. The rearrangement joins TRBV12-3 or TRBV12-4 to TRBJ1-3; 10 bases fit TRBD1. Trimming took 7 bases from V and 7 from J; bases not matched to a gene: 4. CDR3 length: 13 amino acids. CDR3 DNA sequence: TGTGCCAGCACACCGGGACAGGGGAACACCATATATTTT. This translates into CASTPGQGNTIYF.

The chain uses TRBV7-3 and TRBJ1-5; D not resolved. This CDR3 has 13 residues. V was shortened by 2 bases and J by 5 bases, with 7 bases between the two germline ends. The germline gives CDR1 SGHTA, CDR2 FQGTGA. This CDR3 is CASSLSGDQPQHF. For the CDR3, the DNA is TGTGCCAGCAGCTTATCCGGGGATCAGCCCCAGCATTTT.

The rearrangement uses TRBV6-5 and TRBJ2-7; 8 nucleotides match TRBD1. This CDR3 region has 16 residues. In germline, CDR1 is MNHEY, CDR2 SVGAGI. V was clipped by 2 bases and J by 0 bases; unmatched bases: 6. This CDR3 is CASSYVGTGISYEQYF. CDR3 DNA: TGTGCCAGCAGTTACGTCGGGACAGGAATCTCCTACGAGCAGTACTTC.

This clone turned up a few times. The chain's CDR3 is CASSISGGSPNEQFF. The CDR3 DNA reads TGTGCCAGTAGTATAAGTGGTGGGAGCCCCAATGAGCAGTTCTTC. The chain is built from TRBV19 and TRBJ2-1; tentatively, D is TRBD2 (5 bases). The V gene's germline CDR1 is LNHDA and CDR2 SQIVND (reference sequence). Trimming cost V 2 bases and J 6 bases, with 14 bases left between them. The CDR3 contains 15 residues.

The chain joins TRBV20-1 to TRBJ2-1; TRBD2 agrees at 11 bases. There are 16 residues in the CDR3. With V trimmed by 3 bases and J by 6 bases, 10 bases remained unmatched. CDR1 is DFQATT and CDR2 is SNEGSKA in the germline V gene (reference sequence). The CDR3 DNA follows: TGCAGTGCTAGTACTAGCGGGAGATGGAGGTCCAATGAGCAGTTCTTC. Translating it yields CSASTSGRWRSNEQFF.

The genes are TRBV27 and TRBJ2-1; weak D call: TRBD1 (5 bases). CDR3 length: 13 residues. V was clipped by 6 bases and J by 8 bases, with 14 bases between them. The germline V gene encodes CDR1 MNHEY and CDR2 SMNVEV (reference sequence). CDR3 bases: TGTGCCAGCAGAAAGGACGTAGGGGATGAGCAGTTCTTC. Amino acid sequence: CASRKDVGDEQFF.